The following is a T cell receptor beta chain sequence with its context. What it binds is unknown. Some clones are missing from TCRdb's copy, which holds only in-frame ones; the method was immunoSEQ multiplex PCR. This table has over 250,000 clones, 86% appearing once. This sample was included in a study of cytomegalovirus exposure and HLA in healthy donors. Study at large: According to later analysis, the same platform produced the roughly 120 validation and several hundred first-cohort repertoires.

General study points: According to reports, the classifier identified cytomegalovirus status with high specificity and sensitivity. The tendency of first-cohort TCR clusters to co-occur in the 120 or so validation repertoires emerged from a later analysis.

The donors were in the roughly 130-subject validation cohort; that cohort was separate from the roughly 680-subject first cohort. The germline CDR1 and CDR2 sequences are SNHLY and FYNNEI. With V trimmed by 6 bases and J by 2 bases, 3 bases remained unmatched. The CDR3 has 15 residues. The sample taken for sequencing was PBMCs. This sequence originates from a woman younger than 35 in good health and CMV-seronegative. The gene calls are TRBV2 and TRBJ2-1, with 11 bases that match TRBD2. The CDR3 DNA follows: TGTGCCAGCAGGCTAGCGGGGGGTACCTACAATGAGCAGTTCTTC. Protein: CASRLAGGTYNEQFF.